One T cell receptor beta chain is described in this entry. After isolation, RNA underwent reverse transcription to generate cDNA as the sequencing template. TCRdb's copy holds only in-frame clones and misses some; the assay was immunoSEQ multiplex PCR. The sample gives some 170,000 clones, around 64% of which show up once; approximately 10% is in the top ten. As part of sample collection, lesional scalp punch biopsies and peripheral blood were taken from alopecia areata patients. These data are taken from a study of CD8+ T cells in alopecia areata. Between the trimmed V and J ends, which lost 4 bases and 5 bases, there was a span of 8 bases. The CDR3 length is 12 residues. The V gene's germline CDR1 is PRHDT and CDR2 FYEKMQ (reference sequence).

This clonotype originated in a human donor with alopecia areata. The gene calls are TRBV13 and TRBJ2-5; D is ambiguous. The sequenced sample was CD8+ T cells sorted from blood, obtained at week 0. CDR3 residues: CASSSLRETQYF. CDR3 nucleotide sequence: TGTGCCAGCAGCTCTCTTAGGGAGACCCAGTACTTC.